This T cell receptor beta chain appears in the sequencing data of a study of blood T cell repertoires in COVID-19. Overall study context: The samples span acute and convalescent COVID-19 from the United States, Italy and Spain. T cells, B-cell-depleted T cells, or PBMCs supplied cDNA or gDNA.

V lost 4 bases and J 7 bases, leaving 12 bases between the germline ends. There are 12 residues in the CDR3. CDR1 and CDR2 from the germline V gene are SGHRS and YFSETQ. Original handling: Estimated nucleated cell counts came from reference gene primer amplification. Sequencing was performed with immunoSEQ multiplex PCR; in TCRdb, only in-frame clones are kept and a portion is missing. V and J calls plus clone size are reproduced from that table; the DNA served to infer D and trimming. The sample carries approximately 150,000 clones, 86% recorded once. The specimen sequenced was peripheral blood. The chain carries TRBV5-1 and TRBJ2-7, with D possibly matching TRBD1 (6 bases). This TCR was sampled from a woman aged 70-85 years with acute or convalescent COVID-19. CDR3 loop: CASSQNREEQYF. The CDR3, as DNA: TGCGCCAGCAGCCAGAACAGGGAAGAGCAGTACTTC.